A selection of T cell receptor beta chains follows, all from one sample in a study of shared clonotypes between healthy human individuals. Some clones are missing from TCRdb's copy, which holds only in-frame ones; the method was immunoSEQ multiplex PCR. The table lists approximately 980,000 clones, approximately 80% of them singletons, with approximately 1.5% in the top ten. The sequenced material came from memory CD4+ T cells sorted from blood. Receptor source: a man aged 18 to 35 in good health. Each CDR3 is given with its conserved first and last residue. Each record gives: V gene, D gene, clone size, J gene, CDR3 DNA, CDR3 protein. The D gene is left open where the match is weak. Some rows have no size entry. The others give once, few or many, or a class for an expanded clone.

>TRBV5-1|NA|NA|TRBJ2-2
TGCGCCAGCAGCGGGGACCGCAACACCGGGGAGCTGTTTTTT
CASSGDRNTGELFF
>TRBV29-1|TRBD2|NA|TRBJ2-3
TGCAGCGTTGACAGAGCGGGAGGGCCAGATACGCAGTATTTT
CSVDRAGGPDTQYF
>TRBV4-1|NA|NA|TRBJ1-5
TGCGCCAGCAGCCAAGAACGACCGTACAGCAATCAGCCCCAGCATTTT
CASSQERPYSNQPQHF
>TRBV30|NA|NA|TRBJ1-4
TGTGCCTGCAACCCTTGGGGGCATAATGAAAAACTGTTTTTT
CACNPWGHNEKLFF
>TRBV27|TRBD2|NA|TRBJ2-1
TGTGCCAGCAGGATCAATGGGGCTAGCGGGGCATACAATGAGCAGTTCTTC
CASRINGASGAYNEQFF
>TRBV6-5|NA|NA|TRBJ1-2
TGTGCCAGCATCGAAGACAACTCCAGCTATGGCTACACCTTC
CASIEDNSSYGYTF
>TRBV29-1|NA|NA|TRBJ2-3
TGCAGCGTTGATAGTGGGGCAGCGCGTACGCAGTATTTT
CSVDSGAARTQYF
>TRBV6-1|NA|NA|TRBJ1-2
TGTGCCAGCAGTGACCCGCAGGTCTATGGCTACACCTTC
CASSDPQVYGYTF
>TRBV28|NA|NA|TRBJ2-3
TGTGCCAGCAGTTTATCGCTAGATACGCAGTATTTT
CASSLSLDTQYF
>TRBV20-1|NA|NA|TRBJ1-2
TGCAGTGCTCAAGGACCCTATGGCTACACCTTC
CSAQGPYGYTF
>TRBV5-6|NA|few|TRBJ2-7
TGTGCCAGCAGCTTGGGTTTTATGGGCTACGAGCAGTACTTC
CASSLGFMGYEQYF
>TRBV2|NA|NA|TRBJ1-1
TGTGCCAGCAGTGGGATGAGGGGAAGTACTGAAGCTTTCTTT
CASSGMRGSTEAFF
>TRBV7-7|TRBD1|NA|TRBJ2-7
TGTGCTAGCAGCTTAGGGACAGGGCTTTACGAGCAGTACTTC
CASSLGTGLYEQYF
>TRBV19|TRBD1|NA|TRBJ1-2
TGTGCCAGTAGCCCCGGGACAGGGGGAGGCTACACCTTC
CASSPGTGGGYTF
>TRBV6-6|NA|NA|TRBJ1-5
TGTGCCAGCAGTTACTTGGGAGATAGCAATCAGCCCCAGCATTTT
CASSYLGDSNQPQHF